These 27 T cell receptor beta chains were all obtained from the same sample, sequenced in a study of cytomegalovirus exposure and HLA in healthy donors. The study ran its PCR with 60 Vbeta and 13 Jbeta primers. The method was immunoSEQ multiplex PCR; TCRdb's version includes in-frame clones alone and lacks a portion of them. The table shows some 170,000 clones, with around 81% occurring only once. Sequenced: PBMCs. These TCRs come from a woman under 40 in good health and CMV-seronegative.

This chain links TRBV18 with TRBJ1-6; perhaps TRBD1 as D (6 bases). V was pared by 1 base and J by 8 bases, with 6 bases between. The germline V gene encodes CDR1 KGHSH and CDR2 LQKENI. This CDR3 is 13 amino acids long. The CDR3 coding sequence is TGTGCCAGCTCACCACAGGGGGATTCACCCCTCCACTTT. It specifies CASSPQGDSPLHF.

The chain recombines TRBV5-1 with TRBJ1-5; no clear D. CDR1 is SGHRS, CDR2 YFSETQ, per germline. Trimming took 4 bases from V and 6 from J, leaving 14 bases between them. The CDR3 sequence is 14 residues long. The CDR3 coding sequence is TGCGCCAGCAGCCAACACTCGGGTAGTCAGCCCCAGCATTTT. Translation: CASSQHSGSQPQHF.

The chain combines TRBV7-2 with TRBJ2-1, with TRBD1 as a possible D gene (5 bases). The CDR3 spans 13 residues. V was clipped by 5 bases and J by 6 bases, with 11 bases between them. Germline loops: CDR1 SGHTA, CDR2 FQGNSA. The CDR3 DNA sequence: TGTGCCAGCAGCAAGGACACCCTCAATGAGCAGTTCTTC. Translated: CASSKDTLNEQFF. Drawing the rest from reference TRBV7-2 and TRBJ2-1, the complete variable domain is GAGVSQSPSNKVTEKGKDVELRCDPISGHTALYWYRQSLGQGLEFLIYFQGNSAPDKSGLPSDRFSAERTGGSVSTLTIQRTQQEDSAVYLCASSKDTLNEQFFGPGTRLTVL.

This chain uses TRBV9 with TRBJ2-5, with 7 bases aligning to TRBD2. CDR3 length: 15 residues. Germline CDR1 is SGDLS and CDR2 is YYNGEE. Trimming cost V 2 bases and J 2 bases; bases outside gene matches: 6. The CDR3: CASSVSSGAQETQYF. The CDR3, as DNA: TGTGCCAGCAGCGTGTCCAGCGGGGCGCAAGAGACCCAGTACTTC.

Turning to this clone: Additional DNA sequences in this sample encode the identical CDR3. The chain is built from TRBV7-9 and TRBJ2-3; 7 bases fit TRBD2. CDR1 SEHNR and CDR2 FQNEAQ come from the germline V gene (reference sequence). This CDR3 is built from 14 residues. The trim removed 5 bases at V and 4 bases at J, leaving 6 bases unmatched. The DNA of the CDR3 is TGTGCCAGCAGCCCTGGACTAGACGCAGATACGCAGTATTTT. It encodes CASSPGLDADTQYF.

The V call is TRBV23-1, the J call TRBJ1-6; D not certain. TRBV23-1 is classed as an ORF, of uncertain function. This CDR3 region has 15 residues. V shed 0 bases and J shed 8 bases, with 11 bases lying between them. CDR3 DNA sequence: TGCGCCAGCAGTCAATCTACAGCAAGGTATTCACCCCTCCACTTT. Translation gives CASSQSTARYSPLHF.

The CDR3 sequence: CAWSPNIGDSQYF. The CDR3 region has the DNA TGTGCCTGGAGCCCTAATATAGGAGACAGTCAGTACTTC. The rearrangement uses TRBV30 and TRBJ2-4, with D possibly being TRBD1 (5 bases). CDR1 GTSNPN and CDR2 SVGIG come from the germline V gene (reference sequence). The CDR3 length is 13 residues. V was cut by 3 bases and J by 12 bases, with 18 bases left in between.

This sequence joins TRBV11-2 and TRBJ2-7, with 11 bases that match TRBD1. The germline V gene has CDR1 SGHAT and CDR2 FQNNGV. CDR3 length: 16 amino acids. V trimming: 5 bases; J trimming: 5 bases; junction bases outside the gene matches: 11. This CDR3 reads CASSAMSGTGGDEQYF. In DNA form, the CDR3 reads TGTGCCAGCAGCGCCATGAGTGGGACAGGGGGGGACGAGCAGTACTTC.

The genes are TRBV28 and TRBJ2-3, with 11 nucleotides matching TRBD2. Trimming cost V 3 bases and J 3 bases; bases outside gene matches: 5. The CDR3 spans 16 residues. The V gene's germline CDR1 is MDHEN and CDR2 SYDVKM. CDR3 in amino acids: CASSFSSGGRTDTQYF. The CDR3 DNA follows: TGTGCCAGCAGTTTTTCTAGCGGGGGGAGAACAGATACGCAGTATTTT.

The J gene is TRBJ2-5, the V gene TRBV28, with TRBD1 matching over 10 bases. With 5 bases clipped from V and 4 bases from J, the junction kept 16 bases outside the gene matches. The CDR3 is 18 amino acids. From germline, CDR1 is MDHEN and CDR2 SYDVKM. The DNA for the CDR3 is TGTGCCAGCAGTCCACTTCATATTTCCGGGACAGGGGTAGAGACCCAGTACTTC. This gives the protein CASSPLHISGTGVETQYF.

This chain connects TRBV25-1 to TRBJ2-1, with D unclear. V lost 5 bases and J lost 8, with 19 bases in between. CDR1 and CDR2 from the germline V gene are MGHDK and SYGVNS. The CDR3 totals 15 residues. The CDR3 coding sequence is TGTGCCAGCAGTCAGATGTTGCCCGGGTATGATGAGCAGTTCTTC. Translation: CASSQMLPGYDEQFF. Combining the CDR3 with reference TRBV25-1 and TRBJ2-1 gives the whole variable domain EADIYQTPRYLVIGTGKKITLECSQTMGHDKMYWYQQDPGMELHLIHYSYGVNSTEKGDLSSESTVSRIRTEHFPLTLESARPSHTSQYLCASSQMLPGYDEQFFGPGTRLTVL.

This chain uses TRBV19 with TRBJ2-1, with D perhaps matching TRBD2 (5 bases). CDR1 LNHDA and CDR2 SQIVND come from the germline V gene (reference sequence). With 7 bases removed from V and 3 bases from J, the gap between germline ends came to 13 bases. The CDR3 covers 14 residues. The CDR3 nucleotides are TGTGCCAGTACCTATGAGGGATTCTACAATGAGCAGTTCTTC. The encoded protein is CASTYEGFYNEQFF.

J is TRBJ1-4 and V is TRBV5-1; 7 bases are shared with TRBD1. Germline lookup yields CDR1 SGHRS and CDR2 YFSETQ. The CDR3 has 16 residues. With V trimmed by 0 bases and J by 4 bases, 6 bases remained unmatched. This CDR3 is CASSLGGGQGNEKLFF. The CDR3 DNA follows: TGCGCCAGCAGCTTGGGAGGGGGCCAGGGTAATGAAAAACTGTTTTTT.

The rearrangement joins TRBV7-9 to TRBJ2-5; TRBD2 agrees at 8 bases. The DNA end is a closer match to TRBJ2-7, so the J assignment may be wrong. Germline CDR1 reads SEHNR; CDR2 reads FQNEAQ (reference sequence). The CDR3 consists of 15 residues. The CDR3 loop is CASSSRTSSDYEQYF. In DNA form, the CDR3 reads TGTGCCAGCAGCTCCCGGACTAGCTCCGATTACGAGCAGTACTTC.

J is TRBJ1-2 and V is TRBV6-4, with 9 bases aligning to TRBD1. V trimming: 4 bases; J trimming: 6 bases; junction bases outside the gene matches: 9. The germline V gene has CDR1 MRHNA and CDR2 SNTAGT. The CDR3 is 15 amino acids. The CDR3 sequence: CASSVTGTGRDGYTF. The CDR3 DNA is TGTGCCAGCAGTGTCACCGGGACAGGGAGGGATGGCTACACCTTC.

The V call is TRBV7-3, the J call TRBJ1-3; D ambiguous. Germline values: CDR1 SGHTA, CDR2 FQGTGA. This CDR3 has 17 residues. Trimming removed 2 bases from V and 1 base from J, with 15 bases in between. This chain's CDR3 is CASSLFGSVDSGNTIYF. The CDR3, as DNA: TGTGCCAGCAGCTTATTTGGCAGCGTGGATTCTGGAAACACCATATATTTT.

Only one count was recorded for this clone. The V call is TRBV30, the J call TRBJ2-7, with 7 bases that match TRBD1. V dropped 5 bases and J dropped 7; count of bases not matched to a gene: 11. CDR1 and CDR2 (germline): GTSNPN, SVGIG (reference sequence). This CDR3 is 13 amino acids long. This CDR3 is CAWSTGPPWEQYF. As DNA, the CDR3 is TGTGCCTGGTCGACAGGGCCCCCCTGGGAGCAGTACTTC. The full variable domain, with the rest looked up from reference TRBV30 and TRBJ2-7, is SQTIHQWPATLVQPVGSPLSLECTVEGTSNPNLYWYRQAAGRGLQLLFYSVGIGQISSEVPQNLSASRPQDRQFILSSKKLLLSDSGFYLCAWSTGPPWEQYFGPGTRLTVT.

This chain connects TRBV7-9 to TRBJ2-3; 9 bases are shared with TRBD2. This CDR3 is 15 amino acids long. CDR1 and CDR2 (germline): SEHNR, FQNEAQ (reference sequence). Trimming took 11 bases from V and 2 from J; bases not matched to a gene: 11. DNA for the CDR3: TGTGCCCGCTACCCCCTAGCGGGGTACACAGATACGCAGTATTTT. Its protein product is CARYPLAGYTDTQYF.

The chain employs TRBV6-1 and TRBJ2-5, with D possibly being TRBD2 (7 bases). The CDR3 runs to 14 residues. Per germline, CDR1 MNHNS and CDR2 SASEGT. Trimming left V 3 bases short and J 6 bases short, with 14 bases between. In DNA, the CDR3 is TGTGCCAGCAGTGATACAGGGAGGGTAAAGACCCAGTACTTC. Its protein product is CASSDTGRVKTQYF.

The rearrangement uses TRBV11-2 and TRBJ2-7; 8 bases line up with TRBD2. The germline CDR1 and CDR2 sequences are SGHAT and FQNNGV. The CDR3 consists of 14 residues. J was trimmed by 7 bases and V by 2 bases; bases with no gene match: 7. CDR3 protein: CASSLLGGTREQYF. The DNA for the CDR3 is TGTGCCAGCAGCTTATTGGGCGGGACTAGGGAGCAGTACTTC.

The rearrangement uses TRBV5-4 and TRBJ1-1; 7 bases agree with TRBD1. CDR1 SGHNT and CDR2 YYREEE come from the germline V gene (reference sequence). CDR3 length equals 13 residues. V lost 4 bases and J lost 2; bases outside the gene matches: 2. The CDR3 sequence is CASSGQVNTEAFF. The CDR3 DNA follows: TGTGCCAGCAGCGGACAGGTTAACACTGAAGCTTTCTTT.

In this sample, this clone turned up once. This chain links TRBV28 with TRBJ2-5; 10 nucleotides align to TRBD2. Germline V gene sequence: CDR1 MDHEN, CDR2 SYDVKM. V gave up 5 bases and J gave up 5 bases; unmatched junction bases: 23. The CDR3 runs to 20 residues. In DNA form, the CDR3 reads TGTGCCAGCAGTCCCACGGCTTTACACGAGCGAGCGGGGGGGCGGGAGACCCAGTACTTC. Protein: CASSPTALHERAGGRETQYF.

The V call is TRBV28, the J call TRBJ2-1; 13 bases align to TRBD2. The CDR3 spans 16 residues. Germline CDR1 reads MDHEN; CDR2 reads SYDVKM. V was pared by 2 bases and J by 5 bases, with 3 bases of the junction left unmatched. In DNA form, the CDR3 reads TGTGCCAGCAGTTTAGGGACTAGCGGGGACCACAATGAGCAGTTCTTC. Residues: CASSLGTSGDHNEQFF.

For the CDR3, the DNA is TGTGCCAGCAGCATCGGGACTAGCACAGATACGCAGTATTTT. Protein sequence: CASSIGTSTDTQYF. This sequence joins TRBV2 and TRBJ2-3; weak D call: TRBD2 (6 bases). This CDR3 is 14 amino acids long. Germline CDR1 is SNHLY and CDR2 is FYNNEI. Trimming stripped 6 bases from V and 0 bases from J, with 10 bases between.

This chain links TRBV5-1 with TRBJ2-5; D unresolved. Trimming pared 3 bases from V and 0 bases from J, leaving 15 bases between. The CDR3 runs 16 residues. Germline V gene lookup returns CDR1 SGHRS and CDR2 YFSETQ. In DNA, the CDR3 is TGCGCCAGCAGCTATGGGCTCCCAATTAACCAAGAGACCCAGTACTTC. This codes for CASSYGLPINQETQYF.

V and J are TRBV28 and TRBJ2-3; TRBD2 matches at 13 bases. Germline V CDR1 and CDR2: MDHEN, SYDVKM. V lost 6 bases, J lost 2 bases, and 5 bases stayed unmatched. This CDR3 contains 16 residues. The CDR3 is CASSPGLAGDTDTQYF. CDR3 nucleotide sequence: TGTGCCAGCAGCCCCGGACTAGCGGGGGACACAGATACGCAGTATTTT.

This clone occurred once. This chain connects TRBV25-1 to TRBJ2-7; 8 nucleotides match TRBD2. Trimming took 4 bases from V and 2 from J; bases not matched to a gene: 7. Germline V lookup: CDR1 MGHDK, CDR2 SYGVNS. The CDR3 runs 15 residues. DNA for the CDR3: TGTGCCAGCAGTGGAACTAGCGGCTTTACCTACGAGCAGTACTTC. Translating it yields CASSGTSGFTYEQYF.